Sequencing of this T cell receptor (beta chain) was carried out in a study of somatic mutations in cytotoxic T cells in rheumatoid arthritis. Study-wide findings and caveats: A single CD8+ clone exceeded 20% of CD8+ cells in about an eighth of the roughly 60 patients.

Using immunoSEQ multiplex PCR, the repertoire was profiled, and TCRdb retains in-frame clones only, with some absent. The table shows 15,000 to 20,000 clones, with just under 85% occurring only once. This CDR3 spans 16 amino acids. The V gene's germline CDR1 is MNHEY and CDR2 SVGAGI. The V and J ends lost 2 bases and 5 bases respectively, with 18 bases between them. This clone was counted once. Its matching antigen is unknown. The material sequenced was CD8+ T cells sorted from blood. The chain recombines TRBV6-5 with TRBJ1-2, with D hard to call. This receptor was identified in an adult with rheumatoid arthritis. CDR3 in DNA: TGTGCCAGCAGTTACAGCGGGCTTCCCCAAGGGTATGGCTACACCTTC. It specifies CASSYSGLPQGYGYTF.